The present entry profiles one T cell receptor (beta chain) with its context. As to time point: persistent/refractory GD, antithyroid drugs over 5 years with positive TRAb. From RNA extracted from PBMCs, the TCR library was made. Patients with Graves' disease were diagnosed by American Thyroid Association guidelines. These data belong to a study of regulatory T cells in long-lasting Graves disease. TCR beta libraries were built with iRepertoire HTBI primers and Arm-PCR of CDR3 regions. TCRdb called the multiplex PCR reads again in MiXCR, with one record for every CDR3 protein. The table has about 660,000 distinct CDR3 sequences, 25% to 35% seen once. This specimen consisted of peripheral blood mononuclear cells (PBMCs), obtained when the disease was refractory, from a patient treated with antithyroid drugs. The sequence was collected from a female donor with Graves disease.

The CDR3 here is CASSYRPVATNEKLFF. CDR3 DNA: TGTGCCAGCAGTTACCGGCCAGTTGCAACTAATGAAAAACTGTTTTTT. The chain uses TRBV6-5 and TRBJ1-4; D gene ambiguous. The germline CDR1 and CDR2 sequences are MNHEY and SVGAGI. The V end was cut by 2 bases, the J end by 0 bases, with 10 bases between. This CDR3 has 16 amino acids.